Presented here are 16 T cell receptor beta chains from one specimen sequenced in a study of shared clonotypes between healthy human individuals. The data were produced by immunoSEQ multiplex PCR, yet TCRdb's version contains in-frame clones alone and is incomplete. Altogether about 2.3 million clones are present, 80% to 95% being singletons, with the ten largest covering 0.3% to 0.4%. Sequences were obtained from naive CD4+ T cells from PBMCs. Subset specified: CD45RA+ positively selected. Receptors were obtained from a man between 18 and 35 years old in good health. Some clones in this sample may be carry-over from other donors' samples.

The chain links TRBV7-3 to TRBJ1-1, with 7 bases aligning to TRBD1. The CDR3 sequence is 16 residues long. CDR1 and CDR2 from the germline V gene are SGHTA and FQGTGA. V gave up 5 bases and J gave up 0 bases; unmatched junction bases: 9. CDR3 sequence: CASSRSRGSMNTEAFF. CDR3 DNA: TGTGCCAGCAGCCGAAGCAGGGGGAGCATGAACACTGAAGCTTTCTTT.

The J gene is TRBJ1-1, the V gene TRBV18; D unclear. With 6 bases removed from V and 0 bases from J, the gap between germline ends came to 11 bases. CDR3 length equals 14 residues. Germline CDR1 KGHSH, CDR2 LQKENI. CDR3 DNA sequence: TGTGCCAGCTCCCGGATGAACATGAACACTGAAGCTTTCTTT. It translates to CASSRMNMNTEAFF.

With respect to this clone: Relative to the germline gene, one junction end is altered; a read error may explain this. CDR3 coding DNA: TGCAGTGCTAGGATTGGCGGGAGGGCCGTCTTC. Its translation: CSARIGGRAVF. The chain is built from TRBV20-1 and TRBJ2-7; 9 bases map to TRBD2. CDR1 is DFQATT, CDR2 SNEGSKA, per germline (reference sequence). The CDR3 is made up of 11 amino acids.

The genes are TRBV7-8 and TRBJ2-7, with D perhaps matching TRBD2 (6 bases). In germline, CDR1 is SGHVS, CDR2 FQNEAQ. This CDR3 is 15 amino acids long. Trimming shortened V by 4 bases and J by 1 base, and 14 bases separated the two germline ends. Written as DNA, the CDR3 is TGTGCCAGCAGCTCGCTCGGCGGGGATTCCTACGAGCAGTACTTC. Protein sequence: CASSSLGGDSYEQYF.

The J gene is TRBJ1-2, the V gene TRBV4-1; D remains unclear. V was clipped by 4 bases and J by 3 bases, with 15 bases between them. The CDR3 runs 15 residues. Germline CDR1 reads MGHRA; CDR2 reads YSYEKL. DNA for the CDR3: TGCGCCAGCAGCCTCGAGAGAGATACTTACTATGGCTACACCTTC. Amino acids: CASSLERDTYYGYTF.

The J gene is TRBJ2-1, the V gene TRBV28; 13 bases are shared with TRBD2. V gave up 3 bases and J gave up 9 bases; unmatched junction bases: 5. This CDR3 has 15 amino acids. The germline CDR1 and CDR2 sequences are MDHEN and SYDVKM. CDR3 amino acids: CASSFTSGRVGEQFF. The CDR3 DNA sequence: TGTGCCAGCAGTTTCACTAGCGGGAGGGTAGGTGAGCAGTTCTTC. The entire variable domain, with the rest obtained from reference TRBV28 and TRBJ2-1, is as follows: DVKVTQSSRYLVKRTGEKVFLECVQDMDHENMFWYRQDPGLGLRLIYFSYDVKMKEKGDIPEGYSVSREKKERFSLILESASTNQTSMYLCASSFTSGRVGEQFFGPGTRLTVL.

The chain carries TRBV7-2 and TRBJ2-7; tentatively, D is TRBD2 (6 bases). The CDR3 consists of 16 residues. Trimming removed 3 bases at V and 2 bases at J, with 17 bases between. Germline lookup yields CDR1 SGHTA and CDR2 FQGNSA. The DNA of the CDR3 is TGTGCCAGCAGCTTCGGGCGGGTAGCGGCCCCCTACGAGCAGTACTTC. This gives the protein CASSFGRVAAPYEQYF.

The chain employs TRBV11-2 and TRBJ2-1, with a tentative D call TRBD2 (6 bases). The CDR3 length is 16 residues. Looked up from germline, CDR1 is SGHAT and CDR2 is FQNNGV. V lost 2 bases and J lost 4, with 15 bases in between. The CDR3 loop reads CASSLMGSGLYNEQFF. The CDR3 DNA sequence: TGTGCCAGCAGCTTAATGGGCAGCGGGCTTTACAATGAGCAGTTCTTC.

The chain recombines TRBV11-2 with TRBJ1-2, with D maybe TRBD1 (6 bases). Trimming cost V 5 bases and J 5 bases, with 12 bases left between them. Germline loops: CDR1 SGHAT, CDR2 FQNNGV. This CDR3 has 13 residues. The CDR3 loop reads CASSPSRGYGYTF. The CDR3 DNA sequence: TGTGCCAGCAGCCCAAGCAGGGGTTATGGCTACACCTTC.

The chain joins TRBV28 to TRBJ2-1; the match to TRBD2 covers 11 bases. J lost 9 bases, V lost 0 bases, and 10 bases had no gene match. In germline, CDR1 is MDHEN, CDR2 SYDVKM. The CDR3 covers 17 residues. CDR3 DNA sequence: TGTGCCAGCAGTTTATGGGTCAGACTAGCGGGAAATTTTGAGCAGTTCTTC. Encoded protein: CASSLWVRLAGNFEQFF.

The chain couples TRBV2 to TRBJ2-1; tentatively, D is TRBD2 (6 bases). V was pared by 6 bases and J by 8 bases, with 14 bases between. CDR1 SNHLY and CDR2 FYNNEI come from the germline V gene. This CDR3 has 13 residues. The CDR3 nucleotides read TGTGCCAGCAGGGGGGGATGGGGCTATGAGCAGTTCTTC. Amino acids: CASRGGWGYEQFF.

As for this clone: This specimen includes other DNA sequences encoding the same CDR3. CDR3 loop: CASSLRDSSYNEQFF. Here the CDR3 DNA reads TGCGCCAGCAGCCTAAGGGACAGCTCCTACAATGAGCAGTTCTTC. This chain joins TRBV5-1 and TRBJ2-1; 7 bases map to TRBD1. Trimming removed 4 bases from V and 0 bases from J; junction bases left unmatched: 4. Germline CDR1 and CDR2: SGHRS and YFSETQ. The CDR3 covers 15 residues.

This sequence joins TRBV5-6 and TRBJ2-3, with 11 bases matching TRBD2. Germline V gene sequence: CDR1 SGHDT, CDR2 YYEEEE. V shed 4 bases and J 7 bases; nucleotides not matched to a gene: 11. The CDR3 runs 16 residues. The chain's CDR3 is CASSKNPGLADHTQYF. DNA of the CDR3: TGTGCCAGCAGCAAAAACCCGGGACTAGCGGACCATACGCAGTATTTT.

The chain joins TRBV11-2 to TRBJ2-1; TRBD1 matches 7 bases. Germline CDR1 SGHAT, CDR2 FQNNGV. The CDR3 covers 18 residues. With 5 bases clipped from V and 2 bases from J, the junction kept 15 bases outside the gene matches. CDR3 DNA: TGTGCCAGCAGCGGATCGGGGCGTCAGGGGGTAACCTACAATGAGCAGTTCTTC. It specifies CASSGSGRQGVTYNEQFF.

The DNA for the CDR3 is TGTGCCAGCAGTGAAAGGGCCAGGGCCCCCTATGGCTACACCTTC. Amino acid sequence: CASSERARAPYGYTF. The chain uses TRBV6-1 and TRBJ1-2; TRBD1 is a possible D gene (5 bases). V was trimmed by 2 bases and J by 4 bases, leaving 14 bases between them. Germline V gene data show CDR1 as MNHNS and CDR2 as SASEGT. This CDR3 contains 15 residues.

The V call is TRBV28, the J call TRBJ1-1; 7 bases align to TRBD1. Germline CDR1 MDHEN, CDR2 SYDVKM. The junction had 5 bases not matched to a gene; V was cut back by 6 bases and J by 10 bases. This CDR3 is 11 amino acids long. The CDR3 DNA reads TGTGCCAGCAGGACAGGGAGGGGAGCTTTCTTT. This gives the protein CASRTGRGAFF.